One sample yielded the 28 T cell receptor beta chains listed below, sequenced in a study of T cells in Graves' hyperthyroidism and ophthalmopathy. Authors of the study amplified TCR beta CDR3 regions from RNA transcripts. Initially, a first-round RT-PCR of the TCR CDR3 employed the HTBI primer set. TCRdb re-called the multiplex PCR reads with MiXCR, one entry per CDR3 protein. This sample carries a few hundred thousand distinct CDR3 sequences, about 13% of them seen once, and the ten largest clones take 9.2%. The sequenced sample was blood. These receptors came from a woman aged 18 to 35 with Graves' hyperthyroidism.

Details on this clonotype: Since a much larger clone is just one base distant, this may be a read error. V and J are TRBV2 and TRBJ1-2; D not certain. Trimming stripped 0 bases from V and 5 bases from J, with 13 bases between. CDR1 SNHLY and CDR2 FYNNEI come from the germline V gene. The CDR3 consists of 15 residues. The CDR3 spells CASSEALGEEYGYTF. For the CDR3, the DNA is TGTGCCAGCAGTGAAGCGCTCGGGGAGGAATATGGCTACACCTTC.

The table lists this clonotype with many counts. J is TRBJ2-5 and V is TRBV2; 9 positions match TRBD2. The CDR3 runs to 16 residues. Germline V gives CDR1 SNHLY, CDR2 FYNNEI. The junction had 5 bases not matched to a gene; V was cut back by 1 base and J by 2 bases. In DNA form, the CDR3 reads TGTGCCAGCAGTGAAGTAGCTAGCGGGACGCAAGAGACCCAGTACTTC. Protein sequence: CASSEVASGTQETQYF.

This clonotype was picked up many times. J is TRBJ2-3 and V is TRBV9; no clear D. This CDR3 has 14 residues. V was shortened by 6 bases and J by 1 base, with 12 bases between the two germline ends. Germline CDR1 reads SGDLS; CDR2 reads YYNGEE. The CDR3, as DNA: TGTGCCAGCACCGTGGACCACCGCACAGATACGCAGTATTTT. This encodes CASTVDHRTDTQYF.

This clonotype was observed at least ten times. This rearrangement joins TRBV6-1 to TRBJ2-1, with 10 bases fitting TRBD1. This CDR3 contains 15 residues. The germline CDR1 and CDR2 sequences are MNHNS and SASEGT. The ends lost 5 bases at V and 5 bases at J; junction bases unmatched: 6. CDR3 bases: TGTGCCAGCAGTTCGGGGACAGGGGTGGACAATGAGCAGTTCTTC. Its translation is CASSSGTGVDNEQFF.

Of note for this clonotype: Just one base apart from a much larger clone, this may be a read error. This chain connects TRBV20-1 to TRBJ2-1; D remains ambiguous. Looked up from germline, CDR1 is DFQATT and CDR2 is SNEGSKA (reference sequence). V gave up 7 bases and J gave up 5 bases, with 15 bases separating them. This CDR3 has 13 amino acids. This CDR3 reads CSVPSLGHNEQFF. CDR3 sequence (DNA): TGCAGTGTTCCTTCATTGGGCCACAATGAGCAGTTCTTC.

This clonotype came up many times. The chain combines TRBV19 with TRBJ2-7; 10 bases line up with TRBD2. With 3 bases clipped from V and 4 bases from J, the junction kept 6 bases outside the gene matches. The CDR3 consists of 15 residues. Germline assignment: CDR1 LNHDA and CDR2 SQIVND (reference sequence). The CDR3 region has the DNA TGTGCCAGTAGTATCGGTGGAGCGGGAGGGTACGAGCAGTACTTC. This encodes CASSIGGAGGYEQYF.

The chain employs TRBV13 and TRBJ2-7; D could derive from TRBD1 or TRBD2 (5 bases each). CDR1 and CDR2 (germline): PRHDT, FYEKMQ (reference sequence). V lost 6 bases and J lost 4, with 16 bases in between. This CDR3 contains 14 residues. Here the CDR3 reads CASSQRDGYYEQYF. The CDR3 bases are TGTGCCAGCAGTCAACGGGACGGCTATTACGAGCAGTACTTC.

This clonotype was detected ten times or more. Here the CDR3 reads CSARDGGGGLGEQFF. CDR3 DNA: TGCAGTGCTAGAGATGGCGGGGGGGGACTCGGTGAGCAGTTCTTC. V is TRBV20-1 and J is TRBJ2-1; 9 nucleotides agree with TRBD2. In germline, CDR1 is DFQATT, CDR2 SNEGSKA (reference sequence). J lost 9 bases, V lost 0 bases, and 9 bases had no gene match. The CDR3 totals 15 residues.

The sample holds many counts of this clonotype. The chain is built from TRBV29-1 and TRBJ1-1; unclear D gene. V gave up 7 bases and J gave up 5 bases, with 17 bases separating them. The length of the CDR3 is 13 residues. Germline V gene data show CDR1 as SQVTM and CDR2 as ANQGSEA. The DNA for the CDR3 is TGCAGCGCAAACACGGCCTGGGGAACTGAAGCTTTCTTT. This sequence encodes CSANTAWGTEAFF. Using reference TRBV29-1 and TRBJ1-1 for the parts outside the CDR3, the full variable domain is SAVISQKPSRDICQRGTSLTIQCQVDSQVTMMFWYRQQPGQSLTLIATANQGSEATYESGFVIDKFPISRPNLTFSTLTVSNMSPEDSSIYLCSANTAWGTEAFFGQGTRLTVV.

In this sample, this clonotype turned up a few times. The V and J genes are TRBV10-3 and TRBJ1-1, with a tentative D call TRBD1 (5 bases). The germline CDR1 and CDR2 sequences are ENHRY and SYGVKD. Trimming removed 3 bases at V and 1 base at J, with 12 bases between. The CDR3 length is 15 residues. CDR3 sequence: CAISDPVQGNTEAFF. CDR3 sequence (DNA): TGTGCCATCAGTGACCCTGTGCAGGGGAACACTGAAGCTTTCTTT.

This clonotype appeared many times. This rearrangement joins TRBV7-9 to TRBJ1-1; D gene ambiguous. With 3 bases removed from V and 3 bases from J, the gap between germline ends came to 5 bases. CDR3 length equals 12 residues. Germline assignment: CDR1 SEHNR and CDR2 FQNEAQ (reference sequence). The chain's CDR3 is CASSFHDTEAFF. CDR3 DNA: TGTGCCAGCAGCTTCCACGACACTGAAGCTTTCTTT.

This clonotype was seen ten or more times. The chain links TRBV6-1 to TRBJ2-1; 12 bases agree with TRBD2. The germline V gene encodes CDR1 MNHNS and CDR2 SASEGT. V lost 8 bases and J lost 2; bases outside the gene matches: 7. CDR3 length: 16 amino acids. CDR3 region: CASLLSSGGAYNEQFF. The CDR3 DNA follows: TGTGCCAGCCTACTTTCTAGCGGGGGGGCCTACAATGAGCAGTTCTTC.

This clonotype appeared a few times. The chain couples TRBV20-1 to TRBJ2-1; the D is unclear. This CDR3 is 15 amino acids long. The V end lost 1 base, the J end lost 2 bases, and 12 bases lay between the germline ends. Germline V gives CDR1 DFQATT, CDR2 SNEGSKA (reference sequence). The CDR3 protein is CSARVRDPTYNEQFF. DNA of the CDR3: TGCAGTGCTAGAGTGCGCGATCCCACCTACAATGAGCAGTTCTTC.

This clonotype showed up just a few times. The chain combines TRBV3-2 with TRBJ2-1. TRBV3-2 is a known pseudogene. This CDR3 is built from 16 residues. In DNA form, the CDR3 reads TGTGCCAGCAGCCAACCGACACCCAGCTCCTACAATGAGCAGTTCTTC. Translating it yields CASSQPTPSSYNEQFF.

This chain connects TRBV7-9 to TRBJ2-6; D could derive from TRBD1 or TRBD2 (5 bases each). Germline CDR1 reads SEHNR; CDR2 reads FQNEAQ (reference sequence). The CDR3 is made up of 15 amino acids. V lost 4 bases to trimming and J lost 4 bases, with 11 bases between them. CDR3 region: CASSWAGTGANVLTF. The CDR3 region has the DNA TGTGCCAGCAGCTGGGCAGGGACCGGGGCCAACGTCCTGACTTTC.

This clonotype was observed at least ten times. V is TRBV18 and J is TRBJ1-2; 11 nucleotides match TRBD1. Germline CDR1 reads KGHSH; CDR2 reads LQKENI. The V and J ends lost 0 bases and 8 bases, in that order; junction bases with no gene match: 5. CDR3 length: 15 amino acids. CDR3 in amino acids: CASSPPKDRGHGYTF. CDR3 bases: TGTGCCAGCTCACCACCGAAGGACAGGGGGCACGGCTACACCTTC.

This clonotype was seen repeatedly, ten times or more. This chain links TRBV10-3 with TRBJ2-7, with 7 positions matching TRBD1. Looked up from germline, CDR1 is ENHRY and CDR2 is SYGVKD. J was trimmed by 3 bases and V by 8 bases; bases with no gene match: 4. There are 12 residues in the CDR3. The CDR3 protein is CAIRQGNYEQYF. The CDR3 DNA sequence: TGTGCCATCCGACAGGGAAACTACGAGCAGTACTTC.

This chain joins TRBV7-9 and TRBJ2-3; a possible D gene is TRBD2 (5 bases). CDR1 and CDR2 (germline): SEHNR, FQNEAQ (reference sequence). The ends were cut back, 8 bases at V and 8 bases at J, with 17 bases in the middle. This CDR3 is 13 amino acids long. CDR3 sequence reads: CASGSRLAGTQYF. As DNA, the CDR3 is TGTGCCAGCGGGAGCAGGTTGGCAGGTACGCAGTATTTT.

This clonotype was seen many times. The V gene is TRBV12-3 or TRBV12-4, the J gene TRBJ2-5; 12 bases match TRBD2. V shed 6 bases, J shed 7 bases, and the junction held 9 bases outside the gene matches. The CDR3 is 15 amino acids. CDR3 coding DNA: TGTGCCAGCAGCCTCGGACTAGCGGGGTTGGGGACCCAGTACTTC. This sequence encodes CASSLGLAGLGTQYF.

This clonotype was observed at least ten times. This chain connects TRBV2 to TRBJ1-5; D is possibly TRBD1 (6 bases). The CDR3 is 14 amino acids. Germline V CDR1 and CDR2: SNHLY, FYNNEI. V gave up 6 bases and J gave up 4 bases, with 13 bases separating them. This chain's CDR3 is CASRGDTPNQPQHF. CDR3 nucleotides: TGTGCCAGCAGGGGGGACACACCGAATCAGCCCCAGCATTTT.

This clonotype appeared many times. This rearrangement joins TRBV20-1 to TRBJ2-5; D possibly uses TRBD1 or TRBD2 (5 bases each). The CDR3 is made up of 12 amino acids. Germline V lookup: CDR1 DFQATT, CDR2 SNEGSKA (reference sequence). CDR3 in DNA: TGCAGAGGAGGTAGGGGTGAGGAGACCCAGTACTTC. Translation: CRGGRGEETQYF.

This clonotype was detected ten times or more. This sequence joins TRBV20-1 and TRBJ2-3; 8 positions agree with TRBD2. J was trimmed by 5 bases and V by 1 base; bases with no gene match: 8. This CDR3 has 15 residues. From germline, CDR1 is DFQATT and CDR2 SNEGSKA (reference sequence). CDR3 nucleotides: TGCAGTGCTAGAGTGCGGGGGGTGGTCGGAGATACGCAGTATTTT. This codes for CSARVRGVVGDTQYF.

This clonotype has a count of ten or more. The DNA of the CDR3 is TGTGCCAGCAGTTTAGTGGGACAGATAGCCAAAAACATTCAGTACTTC. Its translation is CASSLVGQIAKNIQYF. This chain joins TRBV27 and TRBJ2-4; 7 bases agree with TRBD1. Germline V gives CDR1 MNHEY, CDR2 SMNVEV (reference sequence). The junction had 4 bases not matched to a gene; V was cut back by 2 bases and J by 0 bases. This CDR3 has 16 residues.

This clonotype was found a few times. This rearrangement joins TRBV2 to TRBJ1-5; D unclear. The CDR3 has 12 amino acids. The germline V gene has CDR1 SNHLY and CDR2 FYNNEI. V was trimmed by 5 bases and J by 6 bases, leaving 8 bases between them. CDR3 coding DNA: TGTGCCAGCAGTTGGGGAACTCAGCCCCAGCATTTT. It yields the protein CASSWGTQPQHF.

This clonotype was detected many times. The rearrangement joins TRBV20-1 to TRBJ2-7; 11 nucleotides agree with TRBD2. The CDR3 contains 15 residues. With 3 bases clipped from V and 2 bases from J, the junction kept 6 bases outside the gene matches. Germline V CDR1 and CDR2: DFQATT, SNEGSKA (reference sequence). The CDR3 reads CSASGLAGGTYEQYF. CDR3 coding DNA: TGCAGTGCTAGCGGGCTAGCGGGAGGAACCTACGAGCAGTACTTC.

Concerning this clonotype: This may be a read error, as it is one base from a much larger clone. The chain carries TRBV6-1 and TRBJ2-5; either TRBD1 or TRBD2 may supply D (5 bases each). The ends were cut back, 4 bases at V and 1 base at J, with 10 bases in the middle. The CDR3 sequence is 14 residues long. CDR1 and CDR2 from the germline V gene are MNHNS and SASEGT. The CDR3: CASSGAGTQETQYF. CDR3 nucleotides: TGTGCCAGCAGTGGTGCCGGGACCCAAGAGACCCAGTACTTC.

This clonotype was seen at least ten times. V gene TRBV3-1 combines with J gene TRBJ2-7; D is perhaps TRBD2 (6 bases). CDR3 length: 16 amino acids. V gave up 0 bases and J gave up 3 bases, with 15 bases separating them. Germline values: CDR1 LGHDT, CDR2 YNNKEL (reference sequence). Here the CDR3 DNA reads TGTGCCAGCAGCCAAGATAAGGGCGGGGCCCGCTACGAGCAGTACTTC. It specifies CASSQDKGGARYEQYF.

Ten or more counts support this clonotype. The chain uses TRBV7-9 and TRBJ2-5; maybe TRBD1 (6 bases). V dropped 1 base and J dropped 13 bases, with 19 bases sitting between them. The CDR3 contains 14 residues. Germline CDR1 reads SEHNR; CDR2 reads FQNEAQ (reference sequence). Written as DNA, the CDR3 is TGTGCCAGCAGCTTAGAGGGGCGGACAGACTACAGGTACTTC. This codes for CASSLEGRTDYRYF.